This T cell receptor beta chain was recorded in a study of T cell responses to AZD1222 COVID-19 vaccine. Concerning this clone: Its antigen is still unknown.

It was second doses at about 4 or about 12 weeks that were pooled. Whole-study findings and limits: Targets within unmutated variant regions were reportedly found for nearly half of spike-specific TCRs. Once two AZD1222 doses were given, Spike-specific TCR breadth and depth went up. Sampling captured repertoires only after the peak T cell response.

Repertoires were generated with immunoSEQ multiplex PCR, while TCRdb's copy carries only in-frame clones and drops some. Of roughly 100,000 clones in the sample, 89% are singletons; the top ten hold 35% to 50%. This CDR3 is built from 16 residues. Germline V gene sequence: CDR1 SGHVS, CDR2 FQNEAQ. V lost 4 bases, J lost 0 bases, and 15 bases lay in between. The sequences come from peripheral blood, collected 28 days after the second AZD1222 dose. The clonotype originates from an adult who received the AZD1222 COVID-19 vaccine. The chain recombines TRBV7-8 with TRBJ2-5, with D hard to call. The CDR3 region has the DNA TGTGCCAGCAGCTCACATAGTAGGTCGTACCAAGAGACCCAGTACTTC. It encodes CASSSHSRSYQETQYF.